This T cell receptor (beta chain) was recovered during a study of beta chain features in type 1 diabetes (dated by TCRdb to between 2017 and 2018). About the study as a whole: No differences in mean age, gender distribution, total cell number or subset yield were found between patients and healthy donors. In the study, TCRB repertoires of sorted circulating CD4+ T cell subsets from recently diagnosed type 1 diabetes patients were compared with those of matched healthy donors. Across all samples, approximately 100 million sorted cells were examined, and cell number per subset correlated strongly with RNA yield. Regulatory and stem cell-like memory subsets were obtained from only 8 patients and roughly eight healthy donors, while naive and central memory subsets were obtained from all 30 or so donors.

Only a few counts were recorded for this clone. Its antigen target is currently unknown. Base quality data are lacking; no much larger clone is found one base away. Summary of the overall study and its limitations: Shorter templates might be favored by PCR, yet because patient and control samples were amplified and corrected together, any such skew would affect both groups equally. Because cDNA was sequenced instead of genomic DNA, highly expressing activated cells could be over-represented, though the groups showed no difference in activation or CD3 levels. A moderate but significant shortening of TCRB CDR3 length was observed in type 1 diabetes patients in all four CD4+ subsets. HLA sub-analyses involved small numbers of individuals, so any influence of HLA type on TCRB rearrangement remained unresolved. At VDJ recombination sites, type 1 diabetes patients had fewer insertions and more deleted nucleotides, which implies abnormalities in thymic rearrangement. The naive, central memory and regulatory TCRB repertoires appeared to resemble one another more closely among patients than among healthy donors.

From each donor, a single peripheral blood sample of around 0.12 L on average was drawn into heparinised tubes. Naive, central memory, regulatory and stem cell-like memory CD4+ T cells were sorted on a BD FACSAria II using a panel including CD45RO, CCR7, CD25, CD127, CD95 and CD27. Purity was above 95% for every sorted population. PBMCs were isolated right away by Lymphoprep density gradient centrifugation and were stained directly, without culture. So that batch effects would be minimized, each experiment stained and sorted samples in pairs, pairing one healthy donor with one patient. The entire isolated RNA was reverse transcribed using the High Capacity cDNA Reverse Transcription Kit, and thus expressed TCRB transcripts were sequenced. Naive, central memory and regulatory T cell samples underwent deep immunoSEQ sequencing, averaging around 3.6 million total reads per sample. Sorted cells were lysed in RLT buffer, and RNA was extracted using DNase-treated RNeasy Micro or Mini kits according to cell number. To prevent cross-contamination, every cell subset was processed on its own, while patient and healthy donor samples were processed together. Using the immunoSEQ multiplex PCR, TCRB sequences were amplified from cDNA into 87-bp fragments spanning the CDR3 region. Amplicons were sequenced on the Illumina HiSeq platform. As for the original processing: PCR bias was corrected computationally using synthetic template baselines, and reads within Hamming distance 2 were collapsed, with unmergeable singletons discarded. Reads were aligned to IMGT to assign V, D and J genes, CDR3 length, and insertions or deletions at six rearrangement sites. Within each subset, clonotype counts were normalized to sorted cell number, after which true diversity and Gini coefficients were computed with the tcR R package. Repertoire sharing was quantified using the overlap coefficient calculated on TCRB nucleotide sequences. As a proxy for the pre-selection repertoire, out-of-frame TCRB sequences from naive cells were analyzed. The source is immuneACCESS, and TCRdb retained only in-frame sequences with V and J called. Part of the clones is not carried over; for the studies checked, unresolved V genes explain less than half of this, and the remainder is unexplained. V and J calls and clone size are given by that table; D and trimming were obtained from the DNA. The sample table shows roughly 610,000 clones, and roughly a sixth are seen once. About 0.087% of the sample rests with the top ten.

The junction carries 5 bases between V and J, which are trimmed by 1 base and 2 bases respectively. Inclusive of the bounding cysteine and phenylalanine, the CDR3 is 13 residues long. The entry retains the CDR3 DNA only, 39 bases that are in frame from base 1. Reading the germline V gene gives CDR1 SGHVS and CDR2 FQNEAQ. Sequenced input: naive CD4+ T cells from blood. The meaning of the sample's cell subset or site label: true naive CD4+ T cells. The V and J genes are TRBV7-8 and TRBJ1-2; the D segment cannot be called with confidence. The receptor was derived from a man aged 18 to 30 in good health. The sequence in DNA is TGTGCCAGCAGCTTAGGGCGGAACTATGGCTACACCTTC. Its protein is CASSLGRNYGYTF.